The clone carrying this T cell receptor beta chain has a count of ten or more. The antigen is unknown. The cDNA was produced through 5'RACE with 10-nucleotide random UMIs. Every sequencing run generated in excess of 180 million TCR-beta sequences. These sequences covered 15-18 subjects. TCRdb re-derived calls from the 5' RACE reads in MiXCR, one entry per CDR3 protein. The sample includes about 74,000 distinct CDR3 sequences, 5.2% of them seen just once. The data originate from a study of neurological immune-mediated disorders. General study findings and limits: Subjects shared no identical expanded-clone CDR3 amino acid sequences, suggesting private TCR-beta repertoires in all groups. Patients with HTLV-1-associated myelopathy had the highest level of TCR clonal expansion, whereas patients with multiple sclerosis had the lowest level, falling beneath the level found in healthy controls.

Between the trimmed V and J ends, which lost 1 base and 11 bases, there was a span of 14 bases. CDR1 is LGHDT and CDR2 is YNNKEL in the germline V gene (reference sequence). The CDR3 covers 13 residues. This clonotype was obtained from a man in his late teens or twenties with multiple sclerosis. The chain employs TRBV3-1 and TRBJ1-1; D is possibly TRBD1 (5 bases). Input material: PBMCs. The CDR3 reads CASSQGGSLSAFF. CDR3 DNA sequence: TGTGCCAGCAGCCAAGGGGGGTCCTTAAGCGCTTTCTTT.